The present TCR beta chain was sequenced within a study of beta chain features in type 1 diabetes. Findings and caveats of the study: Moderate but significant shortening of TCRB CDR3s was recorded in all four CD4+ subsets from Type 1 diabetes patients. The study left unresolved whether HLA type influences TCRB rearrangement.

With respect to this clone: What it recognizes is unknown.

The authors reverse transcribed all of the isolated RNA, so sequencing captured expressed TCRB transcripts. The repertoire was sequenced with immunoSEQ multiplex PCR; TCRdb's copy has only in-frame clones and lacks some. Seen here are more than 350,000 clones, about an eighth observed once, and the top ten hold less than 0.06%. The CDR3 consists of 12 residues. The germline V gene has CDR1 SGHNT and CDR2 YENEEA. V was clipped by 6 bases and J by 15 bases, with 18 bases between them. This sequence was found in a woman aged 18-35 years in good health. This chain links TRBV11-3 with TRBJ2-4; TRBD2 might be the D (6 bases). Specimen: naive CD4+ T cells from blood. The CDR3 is CASSPSTGARYF. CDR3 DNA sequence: TGTGCCAGCAGTCCCAGCACGGGAGCTAGGTACTTC.